The entry below gives a single T cell receptor (beta chain) sequence along with its context. Germline assignment: CDR1 SGHRS and CDR2 YFSETQ. The CDR3 extends over 17 amino acids. Trimming at V came to 1 base and at J to 4 bases, leaving 8 bases not matched to a gene. Individuals drawn from under 30 US areas were roughly 18 to 95 years old. Donors of Cohort 3 who recovered were those that had two negative PCRs, clearance, or symptom resolution. In the original analysis: Nucleated cell number was recorded as an estimate derived from reference gene primer amplification. Assay used: immunoSEQ multiplex PCR; TCRdb lists only in-frame clones, some missing. The V and J calls and the clone size are those of that table, but D and trimming were determined from the DNA. The sample yields approximately 440,000 clones, 87% seen once. This specimen comes from a study of blood T cell repertoires in COVID-19. Overall study context: Whether acute or convalescent, the COVID-19 samples came from the United States, Italy and Spain.

This sequence originates from a woman aged 18-29 years who had recovered from COVID-19. Sequenced sample: PBMCs or T cells enriched from blood (not recorded which). The chain combines TRBV5-1 with TRBJ1-1, with 12 bases identical to TRBD1. The DNA for the CDR3 is TGCGCCAGCAGCTTGCTTCCGGGACAGGGGGCGAGCACTGAAGCTTTCTTT. It encodes CASSLLPGQGASTEAFF. The full variable domain, its missing parts supplied by reference TRBV5-1 and TRBJ1-1, is KAGVTQTPRYLIKTRGQQVTLSCSPISGHRSVSWYQQTPGQGLQFLFEYFSETQRNKGNFPGRFSGRQFSNSRSEMNVSTLELGDSALYLCASSLLPGQGASTEAFFGQGTRLTVV.